Below are 6 T cell receptor beta chains sequenced from a single sample in a study of post-analysis software for immune sequencing data. Study results and limitations: About 5 TRBV segments (TRBV5-6, TRBV5-1 and TRBV20-1 among them) occurred more frequently in patients than in controls.

Researchers reported that TCR beta cDNA libraries carried unique molecular identifiers. TCRdb ran MiXCR on the PCR reads and lists one entry per CDR3 protein. The sample records around 500,000 distinct CDR3 sequences, 30% to 40% being singletons. These TCRs are of unknown antigen specificity. The specimen was blood. The receptors shown here come from a girl aged 2-17 years with multiple sclerosis.

The gene calls are TRBV12-3 or TRBV12-4 and TRBJ2-4; D is uncertain. The CDR3 has 14 residues. Trimming removed 3 bases from V and 0 bases from J, with 6 bases in between. This CDR3 is CASSLRLAKNIQYF. The DNA for the CDR3 is TGTGCCAGCAGTTTGCGGCTAGCCAAAAACATTCAGTACTTC.

The V call is TRBV20-1, the J call TRBJ1-5; tentatively, D is TRBD1 (6 bases). V dropped 3 bases and J dropped 7 bases, with 13 bases sitting between them. Germline CDR1 and CDR2: DFQATT and SNEGSKA (reference sequence). This CDR3 spans 13 amino acids. CDR3 in amino acids: CSARSGGGQPQHF. For the CDR3, the DNA is TGCAGTGCTAGGTCCGGGGGCGGCCAGCCCCAGCATTTT.

The chain carries TRBV7-2 and TRBJ1-1; D ambiguous. V lost 7 bases, J lost 1 base, and 10 bases lay in between. CDR1 SGHTA and CDR2 FQGNSA come from the germline V gene. This CDR3 region has 13 residues. The CDR3 protein is CASIITPNTEAFF. The CDR3 DNA is TGTGCCAGCATCATTACGCCGAACACTGAAGCTTTCTTT.

CDR3 sequence: CASKVRLLPGQGVGADTQYF. The CDR3 nucleotides read TGTGCCAGCAAGGTCCGACTTCTGCCCGGACAGGGGGTTGGGGCAGATACGCAGTATTTT. The chain couples TRBV6-1 to TRBJ2-3; 10 bases are a match to TRBD1. Trimming took 7 bases from V and 4 from J; bases not matched to a gene: 23. The germline gives CDR1 MNHNS, CDR2 SASEGT. The CDR3 has 20 amino acids.

A word on this clonotype: This sequence may be a read error, since a much larger clone differs from it by one base. The rearrangement links TRBV3-1 to TRBJ2-7; no clear D. Germline V CDR1 and CDR2: LGHDT, YNNKEL (reference sequence). The CDR3 totals 14 residues. V lost 0 bases and J 6 bases, leaving 12 bases between the germline ends. The CDR3 here is CASSQDPLFREQYF. The CDR3 DNA reads as TGTGCCAGCAGCCAAGATCCCCTCTTCCGCGAGCAGTACTTC.

The J gene is TRBJ2-3, the V gene TRBV6-2 or TRBV6-3, with a possible D match to TRBD2 (7 bases). The CDR3 runs to 15 residues. V lost 11 bases to trimming and J lost 2 bases, with 20 bases between them. The germline CDR1 and CDR2 sequences are MNHEY and SVGEGT. CDR3 region: CAPLLGRGLTDTQYF. The CDR3 nucleotides are TGTGCCCCCCTACTTGGGCGGGGGCTCACAGATACGCAGTATTTT.